This TCR beta chain was captured by sequencing in a study of blood T cell repertoires in COVID-19. In this sample, this clone turned up once. The germline V gene encodes CDR1 SGHNT and CDR2 YYREEE (reference sequence). V was clipped by 1 base and J by 0 bases, with 14 bases between them. The CDR3 runs 18 residues. Method: immunoSEQ multiplex PCR; TCRdb's copy keeps in-frame clones and lacks some. This table holds about 150,000 clones, around 90% found once. V is TRBV5-4 and J is TRBJ1-6, with D hard to call. The sequence derives from a human donor in a cohort sampled during active COVID-19. Sequenced input: peripheral blood. The CDR3 bases are TGTGCCAGCAGCTTGAGAGTTCCCATTAGCTCCTATAATTCACCCCTCCACTTT. Translation: CASSLRVPISSYNSPLHF.